This TCR beta chain was recorded in a study of cytomegalovirus exposure and HLA in healthy donors. The PCR employed 60 Vbeta primers together with 13 Jbeta primers. Sequencing was performed with immunoSEQ multiplex PCR; in TCRdb, only in-frame clones are kept and a portion is missing. The sample consists of 250,000 to 350,000 clones, just over 85% of them appearing once. Worth noting for this clone: Its specificity is not known.

Study-level findings and limits: The study designated fewer than 200 TCR beta chains cytomegalovirus-associated. Usually a TCR sequence was rare, but some public TCRs were found in many donors.

Looked up from germline, CDR1 is MNHEY and CDR2 is SMNVEV (reference sequence). The length of the CDR3 is 17 residues. Trimming cost V 6 bases and J 3 bases; bases outside gene matches: 15. Source material: PBMCs. The receptor's source is a man between 40 and 49 years old in good health and CMV-seropositive. V and J are TRBV27 and TRBJ2-7; 9 bases agree with TRBD2. The CDR3 DNA reads TGTGCCAGCAGGCCAATCTTTAGCGGGAGTGGAGGCTACGAGCAGTACTTC. Protein: CASRPIFSGSGGYEQYF.